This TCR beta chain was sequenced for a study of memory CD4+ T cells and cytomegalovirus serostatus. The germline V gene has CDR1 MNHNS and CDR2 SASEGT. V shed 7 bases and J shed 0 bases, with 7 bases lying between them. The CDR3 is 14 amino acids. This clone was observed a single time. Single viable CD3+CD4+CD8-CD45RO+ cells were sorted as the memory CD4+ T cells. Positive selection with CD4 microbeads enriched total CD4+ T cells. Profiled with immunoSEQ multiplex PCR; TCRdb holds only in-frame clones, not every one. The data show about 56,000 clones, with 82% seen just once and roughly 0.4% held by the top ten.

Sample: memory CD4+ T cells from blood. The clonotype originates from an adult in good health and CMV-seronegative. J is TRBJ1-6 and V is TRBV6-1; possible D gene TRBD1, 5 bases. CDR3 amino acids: CASKGSSYNSPLHF. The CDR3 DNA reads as TGTGCCAGCAAGGGGAGCTCCTATAATTCACCCCTCCACTTT.